The rows below give T cell receptor beta chains drawn from one sample of a study of blood T cell repertoires in COVID-19. TCRdb's copy holds only in-frame clones and misses some; the assay was immunoSEQ multiplex PCR. The table includes about 90,000 clones, around 88% detected once. The sequenced sample was peripheral blood. The receptors shown here come from a man aged 55 to 70 with acute or convalescent COVID-19. Each CDR3 is given with its conserved first and last residue. The order of the fields is D gene, V gene, J gene, clone size, CDR3 protein, CDR3 DNA. A D gene is named only where the DNA matches it firmly. Size values are once, few and many counts, or a class for expanded clones, and some rows have none.

TRBD1	TRBV7-3	TRBJ1-1	.	CASSPRTGGIIGTEAFF	TGTGCCAGCAGCCCCCGGACAGGGGGCATAATTGGAACTGAAGCTTTCTTT
TRBD1	TRBV19	TRBJ1-2	.	CASSIVPGQGNYGYTF	TGTGCCAGTAGTATAGTACCGGGACAGGGGAACTATGGCTACACCTTC
.	TRBV5-5	TRBJ2-4	.	CASSAELAKNIQYF	TGTGCCAGCAGCGCAGAATTAGCCAAAAACATTCAGTACTTC
.	TRBV18	TRBJ2-2	.	CASSRQDPNTGELFF	TGTGCCAGCTCGCGACAGGACCCGAACACCGGGGAGCTGTTTTTT
TRBD2	TRBV5-4	TRBJ2-3	.	CASSFSSGRADTQYF	TGTGCCAGCAGCTTTTCTAGCGGGAGGGCAGATACGCAGTATTTT
TRBD2	TRBV4-1	TRBJ2-2	.	CASSQEGGPGLAAVTGELFF	TGCGCCAGCAGCCAAGAAGGTGGGCCGGGACTAGCGGCGGTGACCGGGGAGCTGTTTTTT
TRBD2	TRBV3-1/TRBV3-2	TRBJ2-7	.	CASSQGPSGRAEQYF	TGTGCCAGCAGCCAAGGGCCTAGCGGGAGGGCCGAGCAGTACTTC
.	TRBV11-3	TRBJ2-2	.	CASSLLNTGELFF	TGTGCCAGCAGCTTATTAAACACCGGGGAGCTGTTTTTT
TRBD1	TRBV5-1	TRBJ1-1	.	CASSGQGTYTEAFF	TGCGCCAGCAGCGGACAGGGGACTTACACTGAAGCTTTCTTT
.	TRBV7-2	TRBJ1-5	.	CASSTRQGNQPQHF	TGTGCCAGCAGCACCCGACAGGGCAATCAGCCCCAGCATTTT
TRBD2	TRBV4-1	TRBJ2-7	once	CASSPGLGGRRYEQYF	TGCGCCAGCAGCCCGGGCCTTGGCGGGAGGAGATACGAGCAGTACTTC
TRBD1	TRBV24-1	TRBJ1-2	.	CATSDTGVSYGYTF	TGTGCCACCAGTGACACAGGGGTTTCCTATGGCTACACCTTC
TRBD1	TRBV30	TRBJ1-5	few	CAWSPWTGGAGQPQHF	TGTGCCTGGAGTCCTTGGACAGGGGGGGCGGGCCAGCCCCAGCATTTT
.	TRBV29-1	TRBJ1-1	.	CSSRQVLNTEAFF	TGCAGCTCCCGACAGGTACTGAACACTGAAGCTTTCTTT
.	TRBV3-1/TRBV3-2	TRBJ1-3	.	CASSQSTDTIYF	TGTGCCAGCAGCCAAAGTACGGACACCATATATTTT
.	TRBV14	TRBJ2-5	.	CASSQWRGGETQYF	TGTGCCAGCAGCCAATGGCGGGGAGGAGAGACCCAGTACTTC
.	TRBV5-1	TRBJ1-2	.	CASSLEGVGYTF	TGCGCCAGCAGCTTGGAAGGGGTCGGCTACACCTTC